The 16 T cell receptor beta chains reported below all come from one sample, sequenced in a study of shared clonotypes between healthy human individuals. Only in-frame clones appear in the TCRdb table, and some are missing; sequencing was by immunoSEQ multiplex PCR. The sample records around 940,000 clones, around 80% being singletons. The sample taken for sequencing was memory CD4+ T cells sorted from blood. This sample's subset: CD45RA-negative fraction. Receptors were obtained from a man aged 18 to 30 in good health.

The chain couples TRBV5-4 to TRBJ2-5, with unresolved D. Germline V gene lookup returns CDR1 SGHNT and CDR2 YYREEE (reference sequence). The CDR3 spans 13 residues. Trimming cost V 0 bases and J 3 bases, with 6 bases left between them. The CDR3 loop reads CASSLVNEETQYF. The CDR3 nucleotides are TGTGCCAGCAGCTTGGTAAACGAAGAGACCCAGTACTTC.

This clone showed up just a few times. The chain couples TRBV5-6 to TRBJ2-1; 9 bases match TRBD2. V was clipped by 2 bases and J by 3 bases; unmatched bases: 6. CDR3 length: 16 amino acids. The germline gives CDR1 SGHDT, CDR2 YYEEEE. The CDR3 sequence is CASSFRTSGFYNEQFF. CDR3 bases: TGTGCCAGCAGCTTCCGTACTAGCGGGTTCTACAATGAGCAGTTCTTC.

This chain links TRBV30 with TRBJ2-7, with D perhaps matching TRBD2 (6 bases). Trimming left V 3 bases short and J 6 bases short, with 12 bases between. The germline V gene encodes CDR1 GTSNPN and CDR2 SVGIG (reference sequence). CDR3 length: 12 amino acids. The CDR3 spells CAWRLAEGEQYF. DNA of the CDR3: TGTGCCTGGAGACTGGCGGAGGGCGAGCAGTACTTC.

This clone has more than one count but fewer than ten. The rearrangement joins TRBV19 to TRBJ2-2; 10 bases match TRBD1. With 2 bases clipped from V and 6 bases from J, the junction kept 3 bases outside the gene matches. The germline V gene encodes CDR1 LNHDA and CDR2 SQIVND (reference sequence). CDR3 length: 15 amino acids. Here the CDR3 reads CASSITTGGPGELFF. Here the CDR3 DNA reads TGTGCCAGTAGTATAACGACAGGGGGCCCCGGGGAGCTGTTTTTT.

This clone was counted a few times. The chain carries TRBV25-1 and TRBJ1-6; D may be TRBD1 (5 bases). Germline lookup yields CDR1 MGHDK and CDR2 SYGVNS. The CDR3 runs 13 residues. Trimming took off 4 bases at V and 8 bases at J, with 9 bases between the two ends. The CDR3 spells CASSVGLDSPLHF. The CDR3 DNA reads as TGTGCCAGCAGTGTGGGGCTGGATTCACCCCTCCACTTT.

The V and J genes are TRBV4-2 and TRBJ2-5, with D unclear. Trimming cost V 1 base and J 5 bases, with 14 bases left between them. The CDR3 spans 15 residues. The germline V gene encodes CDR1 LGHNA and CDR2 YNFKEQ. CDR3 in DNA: TGTGCCAGCAGCCAAGGGGGTGAACCTCTCGAGACCCAGTACTTC. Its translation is CASSQGGEPLETQYF.

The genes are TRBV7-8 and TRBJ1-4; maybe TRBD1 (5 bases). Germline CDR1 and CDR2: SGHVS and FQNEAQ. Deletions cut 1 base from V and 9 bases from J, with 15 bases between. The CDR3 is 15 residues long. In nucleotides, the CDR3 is TGTGCCAGCAGCTTAGGTCCTGTGGCGGGGCAAAAACTGTTTTTT. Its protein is CASSLGPVAGQKLFF.

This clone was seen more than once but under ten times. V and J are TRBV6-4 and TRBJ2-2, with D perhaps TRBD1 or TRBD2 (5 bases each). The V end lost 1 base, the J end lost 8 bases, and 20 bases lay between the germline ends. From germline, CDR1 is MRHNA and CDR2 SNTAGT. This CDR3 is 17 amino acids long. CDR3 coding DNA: TGTGCCAGCAGTGACTTCGTGGGACCCCGACCCACAGGGGAGCTGTTTTTT. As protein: CASSDFVGPRPTGELFF.

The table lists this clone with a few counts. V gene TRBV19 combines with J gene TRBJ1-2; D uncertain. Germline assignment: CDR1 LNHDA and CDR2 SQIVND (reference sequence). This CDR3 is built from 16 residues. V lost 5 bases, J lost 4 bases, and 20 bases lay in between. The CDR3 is CASSPEGTGGVYGYTF. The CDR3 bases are TGTGCCAGTAGTCCCGAAGGAACGGGTGGGGTCTATGGCTACACCTTC. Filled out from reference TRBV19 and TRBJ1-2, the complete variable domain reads DGGITQSPKYLFRKEGQNVTLSCEQNLNHDAMYWYRQDPGQGLRLIYYSQIVNDFQKGDIAEGYSVSREKKESFPLTVTSAQKNPTAFYLCASSPEGTGGVYGYTFGSGTRLTVV.

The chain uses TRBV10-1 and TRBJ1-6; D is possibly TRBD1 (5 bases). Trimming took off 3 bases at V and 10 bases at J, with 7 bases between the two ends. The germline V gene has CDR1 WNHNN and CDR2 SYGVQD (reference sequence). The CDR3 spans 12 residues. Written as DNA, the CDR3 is TGCGCCAGCAGTGAAGGGACCTCACCCCTCCACTTT. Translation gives CASSEGTSPLHF.

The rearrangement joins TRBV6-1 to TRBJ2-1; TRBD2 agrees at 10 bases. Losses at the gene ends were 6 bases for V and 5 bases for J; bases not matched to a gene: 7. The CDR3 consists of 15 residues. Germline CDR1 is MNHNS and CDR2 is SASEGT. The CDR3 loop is CASRTWSGRDNEQFF. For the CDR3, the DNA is TGTGCCAGCAGGACCTGGAGCGGGAGGGACAATGAGCAGTTCTTC.

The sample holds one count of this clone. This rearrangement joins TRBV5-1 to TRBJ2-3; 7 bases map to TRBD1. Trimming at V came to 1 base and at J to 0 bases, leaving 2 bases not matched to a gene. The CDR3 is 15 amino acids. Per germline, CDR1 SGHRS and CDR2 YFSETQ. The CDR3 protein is CASSLTGESTDTQYF. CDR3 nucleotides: TGCGCCAGCAGCTTGACAGGGGAAAGCACAGATACGCAGTATTTT.

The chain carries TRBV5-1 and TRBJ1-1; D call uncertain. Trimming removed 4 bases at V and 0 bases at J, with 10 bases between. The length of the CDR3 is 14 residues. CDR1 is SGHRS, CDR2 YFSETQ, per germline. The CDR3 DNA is TGCGCCAGCAGCAAGGACGGGCTGAACACTGAAGCTTTCTTT. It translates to CASSKDGLNTEAFF.

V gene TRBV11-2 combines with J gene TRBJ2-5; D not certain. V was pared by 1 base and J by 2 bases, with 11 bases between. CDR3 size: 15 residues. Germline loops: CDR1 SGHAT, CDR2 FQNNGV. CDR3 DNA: TGTGCCAGCAGCTTAGGTTTGGGCCAGCAAGAGACCCAGTACTTC. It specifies CASSLGLGQQETQYF.

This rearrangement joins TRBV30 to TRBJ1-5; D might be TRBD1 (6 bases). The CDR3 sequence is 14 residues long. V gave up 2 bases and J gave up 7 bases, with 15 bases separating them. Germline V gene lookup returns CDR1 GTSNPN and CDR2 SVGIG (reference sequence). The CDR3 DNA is TGTGCCTGGAGTCCCGGCGGGGGCGGGCAGCCCCAGCATTTT. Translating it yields CAWSPGGGGQPQHF.

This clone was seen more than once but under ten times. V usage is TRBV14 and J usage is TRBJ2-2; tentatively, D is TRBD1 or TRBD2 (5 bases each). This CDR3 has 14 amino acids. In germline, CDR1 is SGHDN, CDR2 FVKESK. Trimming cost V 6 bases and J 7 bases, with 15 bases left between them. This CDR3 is CASSNQRGIGELFF. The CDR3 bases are TGTGCCAGCAGTAATCAACGGGGCATCGGGGAGCTGTTTTTT.